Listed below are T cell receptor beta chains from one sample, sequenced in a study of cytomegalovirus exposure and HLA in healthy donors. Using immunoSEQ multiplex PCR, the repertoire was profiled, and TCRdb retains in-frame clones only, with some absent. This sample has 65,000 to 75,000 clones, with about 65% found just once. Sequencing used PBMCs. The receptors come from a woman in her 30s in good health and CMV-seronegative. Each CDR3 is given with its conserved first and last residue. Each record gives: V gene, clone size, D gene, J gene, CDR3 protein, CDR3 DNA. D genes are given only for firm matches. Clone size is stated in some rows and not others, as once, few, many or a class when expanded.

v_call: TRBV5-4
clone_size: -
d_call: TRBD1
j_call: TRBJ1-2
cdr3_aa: CASSEARTGIYGYTF
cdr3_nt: TGTGCCAGCAGCGAGGCCCGGACAGGGATCTATGGCTACACCTTC

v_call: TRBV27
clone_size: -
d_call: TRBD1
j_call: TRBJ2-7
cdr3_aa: CASSLFFRTGQAYEQYF
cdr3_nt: TGTGCCAGCAGTTTATTTTTTAGGACAGGACAAGCCTACGAGCAGTACTTC

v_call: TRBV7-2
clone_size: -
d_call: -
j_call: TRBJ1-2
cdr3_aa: CASSPLGGFQGGYTF
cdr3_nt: TGTGCCAGCAGCCCCCTGGGGGGGTTCCAGGGTGGCTACACCTTC

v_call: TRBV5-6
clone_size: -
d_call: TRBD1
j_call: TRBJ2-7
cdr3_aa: CASSSRDRAYEQYF
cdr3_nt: TGTGCCAGCAGCAGCCGGGACAGGGCCTACGAGCAGTACTTC

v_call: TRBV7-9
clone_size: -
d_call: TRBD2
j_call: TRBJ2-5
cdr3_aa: CASSLSGGGPGQGQYF
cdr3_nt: TGTGCCAGCAGCTTATCGGGGGGGGGCCCCGGTCAGGGCCAGTACTTC

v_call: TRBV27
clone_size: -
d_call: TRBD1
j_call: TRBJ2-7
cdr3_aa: CASGTGLSEQYF
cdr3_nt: TGTGCCAGCGGGACAGGGCTTTCCGAGCAGTACTTC

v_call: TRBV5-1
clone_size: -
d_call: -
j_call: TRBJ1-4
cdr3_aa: CASSPDKPNEKLFF
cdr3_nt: TGCGCCAGCAGCCCCGACAAGCCTAATGAAAAACTGTTTTTT

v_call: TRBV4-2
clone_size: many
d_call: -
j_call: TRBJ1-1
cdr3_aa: CASSQETNGGEETEAFF
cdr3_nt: TGTGCCAGCAGCCAAGAAACCAACGGCGGTGAAGAGACTGAAGCTTTCTTT

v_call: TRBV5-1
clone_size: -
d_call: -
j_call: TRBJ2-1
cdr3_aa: CASSLNPSSFLNSYNEQFF
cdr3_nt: TGCGCCAGCAGCTTGAACCCTAGCAGCTTTTTAAACTCCTACAATGAGCAGTTCTTC

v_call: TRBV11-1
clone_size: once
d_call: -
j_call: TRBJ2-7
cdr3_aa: CASAGRGEDEQYF
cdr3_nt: TGTGCCAGCGCAGGCAGGGGCGAAGACGAGCAGTACTTC

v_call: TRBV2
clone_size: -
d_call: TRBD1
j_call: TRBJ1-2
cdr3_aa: CASMETGTLRGYTF
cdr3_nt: TGTGCCAGCATGGAGACAGGGACTCTGAGGGGCTACACCTTC

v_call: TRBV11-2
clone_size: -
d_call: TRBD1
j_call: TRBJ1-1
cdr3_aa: CASSFRGQLNTEAFF
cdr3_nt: TGTGCCAGCAGCTTCAGGGGACAGCTGAACACTGAAGCTTTCTTT

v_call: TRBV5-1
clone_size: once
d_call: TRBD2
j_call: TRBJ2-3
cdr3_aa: CASSLWGRLAGATDTQYF
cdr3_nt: TGCGCCAGCAGCTTGTGGGGCAGACTAGCGGGAGCCACAGATACGCAGTATTTT

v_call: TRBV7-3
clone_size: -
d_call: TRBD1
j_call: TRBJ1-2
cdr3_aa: CASSLEATGPNGYTF
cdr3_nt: TGTGCCAGCAGCTTAGAAGCGACAGGGCCGAATGGCTACACCTTC

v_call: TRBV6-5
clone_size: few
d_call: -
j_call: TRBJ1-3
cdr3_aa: CASRLRQRSGNTIYF
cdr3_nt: TGTGCCAGCAGATTACGTCAGCGGTCTGGAAACACCATATATTTT

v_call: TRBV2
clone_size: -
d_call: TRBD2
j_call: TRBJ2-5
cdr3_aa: CATSPGLAGETQYF
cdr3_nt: TGTGCCACCTCCCCGGGACTAGCGGGCGAGACCCAGTACTTC

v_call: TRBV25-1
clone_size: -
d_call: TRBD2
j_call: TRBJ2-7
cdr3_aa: CASSESLAGGLEQYF
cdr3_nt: TGTGCCAGCAGTGAATCGCTAGCGGGGGGGCTCGAGCAGTACTTC

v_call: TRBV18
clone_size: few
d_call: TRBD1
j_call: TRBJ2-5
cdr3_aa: CASSPQGQRSSETQYF
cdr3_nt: TGTGCCAGCTCACCACAGGGACAGCGCTCTTCAGAGACCCAGTACTTC

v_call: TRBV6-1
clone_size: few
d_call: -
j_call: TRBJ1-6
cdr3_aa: CASTGLINSPLHF
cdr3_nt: TGTGCCAGCACAGGACTGATAAATTCACCCCTCCACTTT

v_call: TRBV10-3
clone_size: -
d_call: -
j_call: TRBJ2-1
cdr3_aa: CATNVAAQDNEQFF
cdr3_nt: TGTGCCACCAACGTAGCGGCACAGGACAATGAGCAGTTCTTC

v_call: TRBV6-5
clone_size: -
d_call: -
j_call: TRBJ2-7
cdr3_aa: CASSPGRAYEQYF
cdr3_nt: TGTGCCAGCAGTCCCGGTCGAGCCTACGAGCAGTACTTC

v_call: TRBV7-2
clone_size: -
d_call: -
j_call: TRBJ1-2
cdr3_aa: CASSPEAFYGYTF
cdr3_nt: TGTGCCAGCAGCCCCGAAGCATTCTATGGCTACACCTTC

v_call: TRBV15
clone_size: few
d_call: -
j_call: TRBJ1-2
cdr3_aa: CATRGRGGANYGYTF
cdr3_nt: TGTGCCACCAGAGGTCGAGGAGGGGCTAACTATGGCTACACCTTC

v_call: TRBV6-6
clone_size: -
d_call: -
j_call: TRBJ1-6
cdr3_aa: CASSSRGQSPLHF
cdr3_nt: TGTGCCAGCAGTAGTCGCGGACAGTCACCCCTCCACTTT

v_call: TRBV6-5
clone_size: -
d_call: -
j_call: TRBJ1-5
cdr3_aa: CASRPGQIAGEPQHF
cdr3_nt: TGTGCCAGCAGACCCGGACAGATTGCGGGGGAGCCCCAGCATTTT

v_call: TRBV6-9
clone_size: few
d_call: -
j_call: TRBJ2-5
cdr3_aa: CASRLTWAQETQYF
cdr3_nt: TGTGCCAGCCGCCTGACATGGGCCCAAGAGACCCAGTACTTC

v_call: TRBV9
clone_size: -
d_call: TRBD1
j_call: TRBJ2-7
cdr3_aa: CASSTQAGGEQYF
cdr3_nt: TGTGCCAGCAGCACCCAGGCAGGGGGCGAGCAGTACTTC

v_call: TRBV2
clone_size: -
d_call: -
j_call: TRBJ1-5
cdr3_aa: CASSVETDQPQHF
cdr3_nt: TGTGCCAGCAGTGTGGAGACCGATCAGCCCCAGCATTTT

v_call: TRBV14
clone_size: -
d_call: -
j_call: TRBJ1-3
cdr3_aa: CASSHVPRRAGNTIYF
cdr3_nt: TGTGCCAGCAGCCACGTCCCGAGGAGGGCTGGAAACACCATATATTTT

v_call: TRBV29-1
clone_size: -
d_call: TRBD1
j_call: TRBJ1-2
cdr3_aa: CSVERPGQGPGYTF
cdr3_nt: TGCAGCGTTGAACGTCCGGGACAGGGCCCTGGCTACACCTTC

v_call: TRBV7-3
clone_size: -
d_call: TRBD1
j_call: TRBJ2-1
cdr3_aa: CASSLRQGARDEQFF
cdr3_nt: TGTGCCAGCAGCTTAAGACAGGGGGCGCGGGATGAGCAGTTCTTC

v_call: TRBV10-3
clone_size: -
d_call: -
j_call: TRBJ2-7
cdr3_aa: CAISERRGSSYEQYF
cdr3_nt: TGTGCCATCAGTGAGAGACGGGGGTCCTCCTACGAGCAGTACTTC

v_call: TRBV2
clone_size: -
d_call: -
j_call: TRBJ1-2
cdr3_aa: CASRPTRGGYGYTF
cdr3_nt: TGTGCCAGCAGGCCAACTAGGGGGGGCTATGGCTACACCTTC

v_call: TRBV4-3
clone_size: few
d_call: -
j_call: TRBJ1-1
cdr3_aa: CASSQVAGRGEAFF
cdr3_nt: TGCGCCAGCAGCCAAGTGGCAGGGCGGGGTGAAGCTTTCTTT

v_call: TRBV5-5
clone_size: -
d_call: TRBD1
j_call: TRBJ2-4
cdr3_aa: CASSLDRGLSSKNIQYF
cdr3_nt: TGTGCCAGCAGCTTGGACAGGGGGCTTTCTTCCAAAAACATTCAGTACTTC

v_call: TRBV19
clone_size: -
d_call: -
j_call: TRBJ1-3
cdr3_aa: CASSRATRAVGGNTIYF
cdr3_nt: TGTGCCAGTAGTAGGGCGACCCGAGCCGTGGGCGGAAACACCATATATTTT

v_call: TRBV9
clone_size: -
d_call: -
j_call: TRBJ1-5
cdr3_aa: CASSVGQGNQPQHF
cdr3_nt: TGTGCCAGCAGCGTAGGACAGGGCAATCAGCCCCAGCATTTT

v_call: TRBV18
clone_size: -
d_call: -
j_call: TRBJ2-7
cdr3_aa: CASSPLGDYRYEQYF
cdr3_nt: TGTGCCAGCTCACCACTAGGAGACTACCGGTACGAGCAGTACTTC

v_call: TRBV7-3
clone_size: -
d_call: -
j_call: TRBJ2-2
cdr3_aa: CASSSLGGGTGELFF
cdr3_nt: TGTGCCAGCAGCTCCTTAGGGGGGGGCACCGGGGAGCTGTTTTTT

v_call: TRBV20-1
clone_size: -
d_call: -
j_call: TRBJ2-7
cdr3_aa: CSAPGNYEQHF
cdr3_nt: TGCAGTGCTCCGGGGAACTACGAGCAGCACTTC

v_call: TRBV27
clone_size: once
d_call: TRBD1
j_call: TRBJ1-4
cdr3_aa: CASSRTGKDEKLFF
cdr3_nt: TGTGCCAGCAGTCGGACAGGGAAGGATGAAAAACTGTTTTTT

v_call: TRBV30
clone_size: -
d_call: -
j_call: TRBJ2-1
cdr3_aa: CAWSSVNSYNEQFF
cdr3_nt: TGTGCCTGGAGTTCAGTAAACTCCTACAATGAGCAGTTCTTC

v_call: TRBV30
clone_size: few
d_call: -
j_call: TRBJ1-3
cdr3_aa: CAWIAGNTIYF
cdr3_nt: TGTGCCTGGATCGCTGGAAACACCATATATTTT

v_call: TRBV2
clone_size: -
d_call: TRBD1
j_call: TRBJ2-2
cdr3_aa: CASRTGGRNTGELFF
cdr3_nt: TGTGCCAGCAGGACAGGGGGCCGTAACACCGGGGAGCTGTTTTTT

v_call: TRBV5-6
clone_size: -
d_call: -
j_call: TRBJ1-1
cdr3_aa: CASSLAGQTVEAFF
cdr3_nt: TGTGCCAGCAGCTTGGCAGGACAGACAGTTGAAGCTTTCTTT

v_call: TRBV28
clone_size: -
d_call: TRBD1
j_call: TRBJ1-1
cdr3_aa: CASSLSEQGYTEAFF
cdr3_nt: TGTGCCAGCAGTTTATCCGAACAGGGGTACACTGAAGCTTTCTTT

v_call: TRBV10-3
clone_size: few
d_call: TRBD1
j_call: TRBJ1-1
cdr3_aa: CAISGPRGLDTEAFF
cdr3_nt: TGTGCCATCAGTGGTCCCAGGGGGCTTGACACTGAAGCTTTCTTT

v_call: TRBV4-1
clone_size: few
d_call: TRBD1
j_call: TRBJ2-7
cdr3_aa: CASSPVGQGASYEQYF
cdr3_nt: TGCGCCAGCAGCCCCGTGGGGCAGGGGGCAAGCTACGAGCAGTACTTC

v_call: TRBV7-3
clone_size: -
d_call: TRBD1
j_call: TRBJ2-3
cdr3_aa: CASSRGRWDTQYF
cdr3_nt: TGTGCCAGCAGCAGGGGGCGGTGGGATACGCAGTATTTT

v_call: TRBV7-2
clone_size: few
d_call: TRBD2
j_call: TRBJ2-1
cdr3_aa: CASSERRGGRDEQFF
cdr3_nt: TGTGCCAGCAGCGAGAGGCGGGGGGGCCGGGATGAGCAGTTCTTC

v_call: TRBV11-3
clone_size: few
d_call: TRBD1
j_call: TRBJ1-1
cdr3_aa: CASTLGGGGLNTEAFF
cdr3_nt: TGTGCCAGCACCCTGGGAGGAGGGGGCTTGAACACTGAAGCTTTCTTT

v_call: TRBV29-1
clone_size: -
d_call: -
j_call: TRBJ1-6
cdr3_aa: CSVEDQAGTLHF
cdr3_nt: TGCAGCGTTGAAGATCAAGCGGGCACCCTCCACTTT